One and the same sample provided the 14 T cell receptor beta chains below, sequenced in a study of blood T cell repertoires in COVID-19. Sequencing was performed with immunoSEQ multiplex PCR; in TCRdb, only in-frame clones are kept and a portion is missing. The table lists about 270,000 clones, about 91% of them singletons. The sequenced material came from PBMCs or T cells enriched from blood (not recorded which). These receptors were taken from a man aged 35 to 55 who had been exposed to COVID-19.

The chain has TRBV27 and TRBJ1-2, with TRBD1 identical over 10 bases. Germline assignment: CDR1 MNHEY and CDR2 SMNVEV (reference sequence). The CDR3 sequence is 16 residues long. Germline trimming cut 3 bases from V and 4 bases from J; bases unmatched to any gene: 8. CDR3 amino acids: CASSFARGQGFYGYTF. CDR3 DNA sequence: TGTGCCAGCAGTTTCGCCCGGGGACAGGGGTTCTATGGCTACACCTTC.

The chain recombines TRBV28 with TRBJ1-2, with 9 bases lining up with TRBD1. CDR3 length: 13 amino acids. V gave up 6 bases and J gave up 8 bases; unmatched junction bases: 7. CDR1 and CDR2 from the germline V gene are MDHEN and SYDVKM. The CDR3 spells CASSQGTGLGYTF. CDR3 DNA: TGTGCCAGCAGCCAAGGGACAGGGTTAGGCTACACCTTC.

This clone was detected a few times. This rearrangement joins TRBV7-9 to TRBJ2-7, with D possibly being TRBD1 (6 bases). The CDR3 is 15 amino acids. V dropped 6 bases and J dropped 1 base, with 16 bases sitting between them. CDR1 is SEHNR, CDR2 FQNEAQ, per germline (reference sequence). CDR3 DNA sequence: TGTGCCAGCAGAGTAGGGGGAGTTGGTTCCTACGAGCAGTACTTC. Protein product: CASRVGGVGSYEQYF.

V is TRBV24-1 and J is TRBJ2-7; D gene unclear. Trimming pared 4 bases from V and 3 bases from J, leaving 9 bases between. The V gene's germline CDR1 is KGHDR and CDR2 SFDVKD. The CDR3 is 13 residues long. CDR3 sequence: CATSEPQSYEQYF. CDR3 sequence (DNA): TGTGCCACCAGTGAACCACAGAGCTACGAGCAGTACTTC.

In this sample, this clone turned up once. The chain employs TRBV4-1 and TRBJ2-1; 7 nucleotides line up with TRBD2. V lost 6 bases to trimming and J lost 0 bases; unmatched junction nucleotides: 5. In germline, CDR1 is MGHRA, CDR2 YSYEKL. CDR3 length: 15 amino acids. The CDR3 nucleotides are TGCGCCAGCAGAACAGCGGGGAGCTCCTACAATGAGCAGTTCTTC. Translation gives CASRTAGSSYNEQFF.

The V and J genes are TRBV12-5 and TRBJ1-5, with D possibly TRBD1 on 5 matching bases. The CDR3 has 16 amino acids. V was trimmed by 1 base and J by 7 bases, leaving 17 bases between them. CDR1 is LGHNT, CDR2 FRNRAP, per germline. CDR3 protein: CASGLALGQGDQPQHF. The CDR3 nucleotides read TGTGCTAGTGGTTTGGCTCTAGGGCAGGGCGACCAGCCCCAGCATTTT.

The J gene is TRBJ2-3, the V gene TRBV7-3; no definite D call. There are 13 residues in the CDR3. Looked up from germline, CDR1 is SGHTA and CDR2 is FQGTGA. V lost 5 bases to trimming and J lost 5 bases, with 11 bases between them. CDR3 region: CASSRNYGDTQYF. CDR3 nucleotides: TGTGCCAGCAGCCGTAATTACGGAGATACGCAGTATTTT. Looking up the rest from reference TRBV7-3 and TRBJ2-3 gives the full variable domain: GAGVSQTPSNKVTEKGKYVELRCDPISGHTALYWYRQSLGQGPEFLIYFQGTGAADDSGLPNDRFFAVRPEGSVSTLKIQRTERGDSAVYLCASSRNYGDTQYFGPGTRLTVL.

The chain links TRBV29-1 to TRBJ2-5; 9 bases line up with TRBD1. The V and J ends lost 5 bases and 4 bases, in that order; junction bases with no gene match: 5. The CDR3 has 13 amino acids. CDR1 is SQVTM and CDR2 is ANQGSEA in the germline V gene. The CDR3 reads CSVTGGASETQYF. The CDR3 nucleotides are TGCAGCGTTACAGGGGGCGCCTCAGAGACCCAGTACTTC.

The chain joins TRBV5-1 to TRBJ2-1, with 9 bases that match TRBD2. The germline gives CDR1 SGHRS, CDR2 YFSETQ. V trimming: 4 bases; J trimming: 4 bases; junction bases outside the gene matches: 18. The CDR3 totals 19 residues. The CDR3 DNA follows: TGCGCCAGCAGCCCCCGGGGGGCGGTGGCTAGCGGGGCGTACAATGAGCAGTTCTTC. Translating it yields CASSPRGAVASGAYNEQFF.

The V gene is TRBV6-5, the J gene TRBJ1-1, with D tentatively TRBD1 (6 bases). This CDR3 is 15 amino acids long. Germline assignment: CDR1 MNHEY and CDR2 SVGAGI. Trimming took 6 bases from V and 3 from J, leaving 17 bases between them. In DNA form, the CDR3 reads TGTGCCAGCAGCAAGTTAGGGGGTGGGGACACTGAAGCTTTCTTT. This encodes CASSKLGGGDTEAFF.

This chain connects TRBV2 to TRBJ2-5; 8 bases are shared with TRBD1. The V gene end was trimmed by 2 bases and the J gene end by 0 bases; junction bases not matched to a gene: 8. The V gene's germline CDR1 is SNHLY and CDR2 FYNNEI. This CDR3 spans 17 amino acids. The CDR3 DNA follows: TGTGCCAGCAGTGAAAAGAGAGGCAGGGGGCACCAAGAGACCCAGTACTTC. This gives the protein CASSEKRGRGHQETQYF.

The chain uses TRBV21-1 and TRBJ2-1; the D call TRBD1 from the table was never checked on the DNA. TRBV21-1 is a pseudogene locus. The CDR3 is 15 residues long. The CDR3 region is CASSTLRTAYNEQFF. CDR3 sequence (DNA): TGTGCCAGCAGCACACTCCGGACAGCCTACAATGAGCAGTTCTTC.

The rearrangement links TRBV24-1 to TRBJ2-1; possible D gene TRBD2, 6 bases. The V and J ends lost 4 bases and 2 bases respectively, with 11 bases between them. The CDR3 covers 15 residues. Germline CDR1 and CDR2: KGHDR and SFDVKD. CDR3 nucleotides: TGTGCCACCAGTGACCCGGGAGTCGCCTACAATGAGCAGTTCTTC. It translates to CATSDPGVAYNEQFF.

This clone occurred once. The chain employs TRBV27 and TRBJ2-1; 8 bases line up with TRBD2. Germline CDR1 MNHEY, CDR2 SMNVEV (reference sequence). V dropped 0 bases and J dropped 9; count of bases not matched to a gene: 7. The CDR3 extends over 15 amino acids. DNA of the CDR3: TGTGCCAGCAGTTTATCTAGCGGGATCGACGGTGAGCAGTTCTTC. This gives the protein CASSLSSGIDGEQFF.